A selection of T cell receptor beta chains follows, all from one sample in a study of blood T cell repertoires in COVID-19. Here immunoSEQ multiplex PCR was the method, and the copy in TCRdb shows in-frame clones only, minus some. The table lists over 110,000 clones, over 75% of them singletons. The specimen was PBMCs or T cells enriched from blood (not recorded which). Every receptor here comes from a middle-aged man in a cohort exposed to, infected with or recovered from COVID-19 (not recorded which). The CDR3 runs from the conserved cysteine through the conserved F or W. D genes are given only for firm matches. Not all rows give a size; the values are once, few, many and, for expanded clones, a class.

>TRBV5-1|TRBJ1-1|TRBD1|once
TGCGCCAGCAGCTTTCTGGACAGGGGGTCGGACACTGAAGCTTTCTTT
CASSFLDRGSDTEAFF
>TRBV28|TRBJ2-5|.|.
TGTGCCAGCGGAGAGGAGGGGTGGGGAGAGACCCAGTACTTC
CASGEEGWGETQYF
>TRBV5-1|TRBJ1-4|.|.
TGCGCCAGCAGCGCGGCCAGGGGTAATAATGAAAAACTGTTTTTT
CASSAARGNNEKLFF
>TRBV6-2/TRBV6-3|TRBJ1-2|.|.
TGTGCCAGCAGTTACCCCGGTATCTATGGCTACACCTTC
CASSYPGIYGYTF
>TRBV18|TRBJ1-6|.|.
TGTGCCAGCTCACCAGCCAGGGGAAATTCACCCCTCCACTTT
CASSPARGNSPLHF
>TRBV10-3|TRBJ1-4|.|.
TGTGCCATCAGTGCCACCTATTCAACTAATGAAAAACTGTTTTTT
CAISATYSTNEKLFF
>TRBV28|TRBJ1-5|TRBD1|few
TGTGCCAGCAAAGATTACAGGGGAAGGGATCAGCCCCAGCATTTT
CASKDYRGRDQPQHF
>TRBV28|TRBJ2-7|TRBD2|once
TGTGCCAGCAGCCCTTATTGGGGCGGGAGGGGGAACGAGCAGTACTTC
CASSPYWGGRGNEQYF
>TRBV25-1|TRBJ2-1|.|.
TGTGCCAGCAGTGCCAGTTACAATGAGCAGTTCTTC
CASSASYNEQFF
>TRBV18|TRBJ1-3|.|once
TGTGCCAGCTCACCTGCAGGGCGCGGAAACACCATATATTTT
CASSPAGRGNTIYF